This T cell receptor (beta chain) was retrieved from a study of T cell repertoires in cytomegalovirus infection. V gave up 10 bases and J gave up 7 bases, with 14 bases separating them. The CDR3 contains 12 residues. Germline CDR1 SEHNR, CDR2 FQNEAQ (reference sequence). In the case of this clonotype: The antigen is unknown.

TCRdb ran MiXCR on the reads and lists one entry per CDR3 protein. The data show fewer than 350,000 distinct CDR3 sequences, roughly 28% seen once. The starting material was cultured PBMCs, obtained from culture after CMV antigen stimulation. V and J are TRBV7-9 and TRBJ2-1; tentative D call: TRBD2 (6 bases). This TCR derives from a human donor in good health (CMV status not recorded). Some clones in this sample may be carry-over from other donors' samples. Here the CDR3 DNA reads TGTGCCACCCAAAACCGGGGGAATGAGCAGTTCTTC. Translating it yields CATQNRGNEQFF.